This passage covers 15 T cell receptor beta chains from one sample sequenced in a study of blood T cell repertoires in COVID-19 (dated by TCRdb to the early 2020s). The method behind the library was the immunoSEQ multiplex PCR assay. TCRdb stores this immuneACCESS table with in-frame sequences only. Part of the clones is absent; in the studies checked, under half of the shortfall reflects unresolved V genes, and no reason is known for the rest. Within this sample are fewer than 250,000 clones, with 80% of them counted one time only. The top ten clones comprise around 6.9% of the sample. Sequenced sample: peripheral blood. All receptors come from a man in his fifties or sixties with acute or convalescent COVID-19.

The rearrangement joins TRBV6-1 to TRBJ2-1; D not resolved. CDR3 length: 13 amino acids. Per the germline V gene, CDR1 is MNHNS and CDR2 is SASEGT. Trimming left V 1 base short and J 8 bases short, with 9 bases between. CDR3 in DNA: TGTGCCAGCAGTGAAGGCCATGGCTATGAGCAGTTCTTC. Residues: CASSEGHGYEQFF.

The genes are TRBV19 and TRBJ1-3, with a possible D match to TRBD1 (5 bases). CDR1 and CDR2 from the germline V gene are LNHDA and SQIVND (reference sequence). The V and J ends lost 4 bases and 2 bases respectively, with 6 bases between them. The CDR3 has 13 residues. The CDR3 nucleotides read TGTGCCAGTAGTACGACAGCTGGAAACACCATATATTTT. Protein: CASSTTAGNTIYF.

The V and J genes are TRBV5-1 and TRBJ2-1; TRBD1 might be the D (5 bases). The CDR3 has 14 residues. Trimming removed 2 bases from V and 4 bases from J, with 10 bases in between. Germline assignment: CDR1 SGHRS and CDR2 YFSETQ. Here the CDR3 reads CASSFRQPYNEQFF. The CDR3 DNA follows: TGCGCCAGCAGCTTTAGACAGCCTTACAATGAGCAGTTCTTC.

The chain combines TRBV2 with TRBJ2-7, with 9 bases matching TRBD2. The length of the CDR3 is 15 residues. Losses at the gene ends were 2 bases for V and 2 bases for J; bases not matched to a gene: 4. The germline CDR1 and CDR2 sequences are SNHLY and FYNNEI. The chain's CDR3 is CASSELAGNPYEQYF. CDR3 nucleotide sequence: TGTGCCAGCAGTGAACTAGCGGGAAACCCCTACGAGCAGTACTTC.

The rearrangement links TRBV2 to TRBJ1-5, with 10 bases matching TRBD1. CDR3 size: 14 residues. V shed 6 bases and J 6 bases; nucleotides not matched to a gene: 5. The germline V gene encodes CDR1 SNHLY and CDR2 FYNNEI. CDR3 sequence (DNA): TGTGCCAGCAGGCGACAGGGGGCTTTTCAGCCCCAGCATTTT. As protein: CASRRQGAFQPQHF.

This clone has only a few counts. The CDR3 nucleotides are TGTGCCAGTAGTAACCTAGCGGGACCAGACACAGATACGCAGTATTTT. Translated, it gives CASSNLAGPDTDTQYF. The chain is built from TRBV19 and TRBJ2-3, with 9 bases lining up with TRBD2. V shed 4 bases and J 2 bases; nucleotides not matched to a gene: 7. The CDR3 totals 16 residues. The germline V gene encodes CDR1 LNHDA and CDR2 SQIVND (reference sequence).

The CDR3 region is CASSYSGGAGTEAFF. The CDR3 DNA reads as TGTGCCAGCAGTTACTCGGGAGGCGCCGGCACTGAAGCTTTCTTT. The rearrangement joins TRBV6-5 to TRBJ1-1; no reliable D call. Germline V gene lookup returns CDR1 MNHEY and CDR2 SVGAGI. This CDR3 has 15 amino acids. Trimming cost V 0 bases and J 4 bases, with 12 bases left between them.

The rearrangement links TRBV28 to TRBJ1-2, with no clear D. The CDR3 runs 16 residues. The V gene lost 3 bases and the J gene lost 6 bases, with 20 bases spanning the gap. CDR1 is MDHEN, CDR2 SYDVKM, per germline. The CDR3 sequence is CASSLTEPVRRDGYTF. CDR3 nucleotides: TGTGCCAGCAGTTTGACGGAGCCCGTCAGGAGGGATGGCTACACCTTC.

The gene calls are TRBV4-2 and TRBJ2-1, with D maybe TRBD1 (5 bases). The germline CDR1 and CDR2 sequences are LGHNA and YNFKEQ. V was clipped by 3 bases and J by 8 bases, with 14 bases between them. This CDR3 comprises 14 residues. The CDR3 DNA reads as TGTGCCAGCAGCCACCGACAGATAGGGGATGAGCAGTTCTTC. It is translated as CASSHRQIGDEQFF.

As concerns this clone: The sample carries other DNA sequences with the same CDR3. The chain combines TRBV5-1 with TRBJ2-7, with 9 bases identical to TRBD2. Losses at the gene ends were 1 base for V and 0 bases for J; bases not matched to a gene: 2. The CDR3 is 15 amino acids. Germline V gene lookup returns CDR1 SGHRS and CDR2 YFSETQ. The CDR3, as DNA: TGCGCCAGCAGCTTGACTAGCGGGTTCTCCTACGAGCAGTACTTC. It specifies CASSLTSGFSYEQYF.

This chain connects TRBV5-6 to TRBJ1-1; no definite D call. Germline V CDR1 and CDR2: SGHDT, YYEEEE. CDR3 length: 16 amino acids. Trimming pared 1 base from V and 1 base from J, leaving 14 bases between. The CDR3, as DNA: TGTGCCAGCAGCTTGAGTACGGGAAAAGCGAACACTGAAGCTTTCTTT. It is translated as CASSLSTGKANTEAFF.

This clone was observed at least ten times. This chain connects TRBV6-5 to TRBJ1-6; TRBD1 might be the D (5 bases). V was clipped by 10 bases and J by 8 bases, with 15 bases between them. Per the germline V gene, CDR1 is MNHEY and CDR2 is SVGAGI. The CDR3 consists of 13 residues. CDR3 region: CATSMEGHSPLHF. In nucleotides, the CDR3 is TGTGCCACCTCTATGGAGGGACATTCACCCCTCCACTTT.

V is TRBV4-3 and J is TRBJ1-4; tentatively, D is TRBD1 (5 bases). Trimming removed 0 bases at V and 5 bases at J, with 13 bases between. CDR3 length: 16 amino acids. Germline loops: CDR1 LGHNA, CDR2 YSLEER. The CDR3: CASSQDNGGRNEKLFF. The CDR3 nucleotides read TGCGCCAGCAGCCAAGATAACGGGGGGAGGAATGAAAAACTGTTTTTT.

This CDR3 reads CAIRGGGLFSGANVLTF. CDR3 in DNA: TGTGCCATCAGAGGCGGGGGGCTATTCTCTGGGGCCAACGTCCTGACTTTC. J is TRBJ2-6 and V is TRBV10-3; 8 bases match TRBD2. The CDR3 consists of 17 residues. Per the germline V gene, CDR1 is ENHRY and CDR2 is SYGVKD. V shed 6 bases, J shed 0 bases, and the junction held 7 bases outside the gene matches.

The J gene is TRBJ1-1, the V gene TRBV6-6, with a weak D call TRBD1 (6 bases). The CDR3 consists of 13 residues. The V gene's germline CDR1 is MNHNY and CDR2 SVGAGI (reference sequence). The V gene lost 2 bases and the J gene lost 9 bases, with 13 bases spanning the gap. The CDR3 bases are TGTGCCAGCAGTTACCCCGGACAGAGCCAAGCTTTCTTT. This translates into CASSYPGQSQAFF.